This TCR beta chain was captured in a study of T cells in Graves' hyperthyroidism and ophthalmopathy. This CDR3 comprises 16 residues. V trimming: 3 bases; J trimming: 6 bases; junction bases outside the gene matches: 9. In germline, CDR1 is KGHSH, CDR2 LQKENI. Template material for amplifying TCR beta CDR3 regions consisted of RNA transcripts. TCR CDR3 underwent first-round RT-PCR with the HTBI primer set. TCRdb redid the calling of the multiplex PCR reads with MiXCR, one entry per CDR3 protein. The sample shows some 690,000 distinct CDR3 sequences, roughly a sixth of them seen only once. This clonotype was recorded a few times.

The sample comprised blood. The TCR comes from a man in his forties or fifties with Graves' hyperthyroidism. This chain uses TRBV18 with TRBJ2-3; 10 bases are a match to TRBD2. CDR3 DNA: TGTGCCAGCTCACCGGGGCTAGCGGGAGCTTTGGATACGCAGTATTTT. It codes for CASSPGLAGALDTQYF.